Listed here is a single T cell receptor (beta chain). This receptor's antigen is unknown. The sample holds no much larger clone one base away, and base qualities are not on file. From a lookup of the germline V gene, CDR1 and CDR2 are SGHTA and FQGNSA. V is shortened by 5 bases, J by 3 bases, and the region joining them spans 14 bases. Spanning cysteine to phenylalanine, the CDR3 consists of 14 amino acids. The DNA shown is the 42-base CDR3, in frame from base 1. TCR beta libraries were generated from genomic DNA with the immunoSEQ kit, following the manufacturer's recommendations. Library preparation used a first multiplex PCR with proprietary primers, then a second PCR adding unique barcodes, with bead cleanups after each round. Each sample batch included a kit-provided positive control reaction and a negative control reaction. The final libraries were assessed on an Agilent 4200 TapeStation D1000 ScreenTape, pooled by volume, and quantified by qPCR. Sequencing was performed on an Illumina NextSeq500 using a MidOutput 150-cycle cartridge, with 156 Read1 cycles, 15 Index1 cycles, and the kit custom primers. The pooled library was loaded at 0.75 to 1 pM, and approximately 20% PhiX control was spiked in. Per the original workflow: Vendor-processed data were analyzed in R, with a clonotype defined as all T cells sharing the same CDR3 nucleotide sequence. In the clone abundance analyses, frequencies in each sample were normalized to that sample's 10,000 most abundant clones. Public T cell clones, averaging fewer than five per sample, were removed before analysis. An abundance difference of at least 32-fold between compartments was the criterion for calling clonotypes tumor-enriched or baseline blood-enriched. A beta-binomial differential abundance model was applied to find clonotypes that expanded or contracted between blood time points. The Baroni-Urbani and Buser coefficient was used to measure tumor-blood repertoire similarity, and groups were compared with two-tailed Wilcoxon tests in R. Not all clones reach the TCRdb copy of this immuneACCESS table, which keeps in-frame sequences only. Checked studies attribute under half of the gap to unresolved V genes and leave the rest unexplained. V and J calls plus clone size are reproduced from that table; the DNA served to infer D and trimming. The sample records over 60,000 clones, roughly 85% of which are singletons. The ten largest clones capture about 23% of the sample.

The sample originates from a study of radiation and T cells in renal cell carcinoma (dated by TCRdb to 2020 to 2022). Background on the whole study: Samples came from a clinical trial, in which primary renal cell carcinomas received 15 Gy stereotactic body radiation therapy followed by nephrectomy 4 weeks later. In total, some 50 samples, comprising around 25 tumors and some 27 peripheral blood samples, were subjected to TCR beta sequencing. Across all 50 or so samples, 4 million or so unique CDR3 nucleotide sequences encoding 2.5 million to 3 million unique CDR3 amino acid sequences were identified.

The label giving this sample's time point can be read as: blood 2 weeks post-SBRT. The treatment or condition label here, explained by the study, means: 15 Gy SBRT to primary tumor, nephrectomy 4 weeks later. Serial peripheral blood from radiation-treated patients was sampled at baseline, 2 weeks and 4 weeks after SBRT to track tumor-enriched clonotypes. Renal cell carcinoma with clear cell pathology was present in all patients. Genomic DNA for TCR sequencing was prepared using the QIAamp DNA Blood Mini Kit (Qiagen). Only samples passing all quality control checks were included in the analyses. General study outcomes and caveats: Blood repertoire dynamics were not followed beyond 4 weeks after treatment. Because pretreatment tumor biopsies were not available, the baseline intratumoral presence of clonotypes could not be determined. Top tumor clonotypes rose in blood from baseline to 2 weeks post-radiation, then contracted by 4 weeks, suggesting transient expansion of tumor-resident clones. With a single-armed trial design, the study had no way to address how radiation dose or scheduling affects the TCR repertoire.

Material: blood, obtained from a patient whose treatment included radiotherapy and nephrectomy. The source of this sequence is a woman between 45 and 60 years old with renal cell carcinoma. This chain is built from TRBV7-2 and TRBJ2-7, with TRBD1 as a weak D call on 5 bases. Read as DNA, the sequence is TGTGCCAGCAGCCCCGAGACAGACAACTACGAGCAGTACTTC. Translated, this is CASSPETDNYEQYF. Where the CDR3 stops, the reference TRBV7-2 and TRBJ2-7 genes take over; the full variable domain is GAGVSQSPSNKVTEKGKDVELRCDPISGHTALYWYRQSLGQGLEFLIYFQGNSAPDKSGLPSDRFSAERTGGSVSTLTIQRTQQEDSAVYLCASSPETDNYEQYFGPGTRLTVT.